The clone carrying this TCR beta chain appeared a few times. This entry comes from a study of identical twins. One entry per CDR3 protein results from TCRdb running MiXCR on the 5' RACE reads. Among about 340,000 distinct CDR3 sequences listed, roughly an eighth were seen once. CDR1 SGHDT and CDR2 YYEEEE come from the germline V gene. V gave up 3 bases and J gave up 5 bases; unmatched junction bases: 3. CDR3 length: 13 residues. This same sample was also part of a study on yellow fever vaccine responses in identical twins.

The chain is built from TRBV5-6 and TRBJ2-5; TRBD1 aligns across 8 bases. The clonotype comes from a woman aged 18-29 years in good health. Sequencing was done on a sample of CD8+ T cells sorted from blood. The CDR3 region is CASSYWTGETQYF. The DNA of the CDR3 is TGTGCCAGCAGCTACTGGACAGGGGAGACCCAGTACTTC.